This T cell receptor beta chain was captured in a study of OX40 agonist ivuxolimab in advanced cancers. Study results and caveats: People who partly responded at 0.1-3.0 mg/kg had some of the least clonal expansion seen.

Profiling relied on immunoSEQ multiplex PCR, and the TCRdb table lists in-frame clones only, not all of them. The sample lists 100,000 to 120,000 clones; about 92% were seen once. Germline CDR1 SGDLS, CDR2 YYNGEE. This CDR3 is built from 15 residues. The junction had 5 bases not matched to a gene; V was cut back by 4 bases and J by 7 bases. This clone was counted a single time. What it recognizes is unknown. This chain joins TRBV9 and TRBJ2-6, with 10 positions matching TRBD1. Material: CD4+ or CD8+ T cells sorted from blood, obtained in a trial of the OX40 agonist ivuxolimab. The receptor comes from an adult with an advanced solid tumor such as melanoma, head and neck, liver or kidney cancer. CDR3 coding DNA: TGTGCCAGCAGCACCGGGACAGGGGTTGCCAACGTCCTGACTTTC. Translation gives CASSTGTGVANVLTF.